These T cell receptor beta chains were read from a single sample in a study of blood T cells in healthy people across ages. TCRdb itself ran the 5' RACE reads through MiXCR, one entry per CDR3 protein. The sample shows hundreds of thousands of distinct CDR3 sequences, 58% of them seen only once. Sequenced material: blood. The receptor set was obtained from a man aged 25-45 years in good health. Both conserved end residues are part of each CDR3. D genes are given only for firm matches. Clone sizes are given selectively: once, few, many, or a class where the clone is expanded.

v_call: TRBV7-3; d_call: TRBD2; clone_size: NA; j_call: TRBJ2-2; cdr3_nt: TGTGCCAGCAGCTTTAGCGGGAGGGCCGATGTCGGGGAGCTGTTTTTT; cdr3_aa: CASSFSGRADVGELFF
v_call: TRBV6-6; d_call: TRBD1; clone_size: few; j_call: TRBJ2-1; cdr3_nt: TGTGCCAGCAGTTCCCCAAGCATCAACAGGGGAGAGCAGTTCTTC; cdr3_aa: CASSSPSINRGEQFF
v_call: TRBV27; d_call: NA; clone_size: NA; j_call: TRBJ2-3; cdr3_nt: TGTGCCAGCAGTTTTCTGCCGGCTCTTGTGGGCACAGATACGCAGTATTTT; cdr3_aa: CASSFLPALVGTDTQYF
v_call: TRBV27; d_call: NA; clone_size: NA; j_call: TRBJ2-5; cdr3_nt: TGTGCCAGCAGGGGGGGGAGCAGGGGAGGGGAGACCCAGTACTTC; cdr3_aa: CASRGGSRGGETQYF
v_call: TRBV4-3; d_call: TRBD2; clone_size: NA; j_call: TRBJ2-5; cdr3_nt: TGCGCCAGCAGCCAAGATTTGGCGGGAGGGGAGACCCAGTACTTC; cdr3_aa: CASSQDLAGGETQYF
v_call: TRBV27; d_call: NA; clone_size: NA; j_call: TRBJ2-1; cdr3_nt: TGTGCCAGCAGTCCCGGGGGCGGGAGTGCGCAGTTCTTC; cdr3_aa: CASSPGGGSAQFF
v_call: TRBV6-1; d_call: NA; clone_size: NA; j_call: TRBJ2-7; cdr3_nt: TGTGCCAGCACTTATTGGGGCCACGAGCAGTACTTC; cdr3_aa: CASTYWGHEQYF
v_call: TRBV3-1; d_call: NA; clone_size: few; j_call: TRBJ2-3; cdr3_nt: TGTGCCAGCAGCCAGTACGTGAAAAGGGATTCCCTCACACCCTATACGCAGTATTTT; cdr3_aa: CASSQYVKRDSLTPYTQYF
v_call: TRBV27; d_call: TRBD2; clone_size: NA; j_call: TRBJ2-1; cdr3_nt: TGTGCCAGCGGCCTGACTAGCGGGAGGGCTGAGCAGTTCTTC; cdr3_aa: CASGLTSGRAEQFF
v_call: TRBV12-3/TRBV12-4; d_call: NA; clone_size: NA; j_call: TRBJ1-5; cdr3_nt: TGTGCCAGCAGTTTATTAGGACCAGGGAGCAATCAGCCCCAGCATTTT; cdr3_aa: CASSLLGPGSNQPQHF
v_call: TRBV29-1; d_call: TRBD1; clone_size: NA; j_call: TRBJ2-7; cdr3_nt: TGCAGCGTCATCGCTTTCGACAGGGGGGGACCCTACGAGCAGTACTTC; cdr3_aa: CSVIAFDRGGPYEQYF
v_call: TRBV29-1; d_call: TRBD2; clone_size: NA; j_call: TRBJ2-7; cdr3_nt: TGCAGCGCAAGACTAGCGGGCCAGGGAGGTCGCGAGCAGTACTTC; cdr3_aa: CSARLAGQGGREQYF
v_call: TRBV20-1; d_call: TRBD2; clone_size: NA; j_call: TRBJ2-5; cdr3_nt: TGCAGTGCTAGGGGGTTAGCGGGGTGGGCAGCGCAGTACTTC; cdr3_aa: CSARGLAGWAAQYF
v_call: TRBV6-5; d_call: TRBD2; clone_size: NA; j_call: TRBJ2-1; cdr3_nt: TGTGCCAGCAGTTACTCGACTAGCGGGAGAAATGAGCAGTTCTTC; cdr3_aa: CASSYSTSGRNEQFF
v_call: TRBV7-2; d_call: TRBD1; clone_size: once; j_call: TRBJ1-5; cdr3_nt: TGTGCCAGCAGCAGACAGGGGGGCAGAAGCAATCAGCCCCAGCATTTT; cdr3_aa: CASSRQGGRSNQPQHF
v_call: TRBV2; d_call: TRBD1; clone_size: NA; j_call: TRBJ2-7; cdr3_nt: TGTGCCAGCAGTGGACAGGGGTTCTCCTACGAGCAGTACTTC; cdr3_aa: CASSGQGFSYEQYF
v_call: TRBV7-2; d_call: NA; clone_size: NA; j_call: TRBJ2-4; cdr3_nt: TGTGCCAGCAGCTTAGCGGCCCTAGCCAAAAACATTCAGTACTTC; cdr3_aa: CASSLAALAKNIQYF
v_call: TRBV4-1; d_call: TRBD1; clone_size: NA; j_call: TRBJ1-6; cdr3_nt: TGCGCCAGCAGCCAAGGCCTGGACAGGTATTCACCCCTCCACTTT; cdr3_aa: CASSQGLDRYSPLHF
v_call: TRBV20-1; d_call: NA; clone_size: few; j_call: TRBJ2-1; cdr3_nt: TGCAGTGCTCATTACACACCCTGGGATGAGCAGTTCTTC; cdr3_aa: CSAHYTPWDEQFF
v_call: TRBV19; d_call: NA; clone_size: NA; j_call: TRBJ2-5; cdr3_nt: TGTGCCAGTAGTCCCGGGAGAAGTTTAAGTTGGCAGTACTTC; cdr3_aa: CASSPGRSLSWQYF
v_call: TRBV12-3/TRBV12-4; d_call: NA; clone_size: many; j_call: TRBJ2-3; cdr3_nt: TGTGCCAGCAGTTTCAGAGTGGCCGGAGATGCGCAGTATTTT; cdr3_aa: CASSFRVAGDAQYF
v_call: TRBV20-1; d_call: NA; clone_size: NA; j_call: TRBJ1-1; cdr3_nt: TGCAGTGCTAGAGGTGGGACGGACCTCACTGAAGCTTTCTTT; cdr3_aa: CSARGGTDLTEAFF
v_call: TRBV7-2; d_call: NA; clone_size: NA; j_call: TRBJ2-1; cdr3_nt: TGTGCCAGCAGCTTAGCGGGACTCGAATACAATGAGCAGTTCTTC; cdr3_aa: CASSLAGLEYNEQFF
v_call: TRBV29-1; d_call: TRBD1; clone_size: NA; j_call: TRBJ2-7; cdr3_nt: TGCAGCGTTGAAACCGGGACAGACTACGAGCAGTACTTC; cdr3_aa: CSVETGTDYEQYF
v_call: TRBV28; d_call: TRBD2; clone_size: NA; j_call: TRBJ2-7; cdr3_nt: TGTGCCGGCAGGCCGGGAGGACTCTACGAGCAGTACTTC; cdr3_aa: CAGRPGGLYEQYF
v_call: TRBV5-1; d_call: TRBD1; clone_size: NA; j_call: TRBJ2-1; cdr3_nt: TGCGCCAGCAGCTTGATCGGACAGGGGGGGAATGAGCAGTTCTTC; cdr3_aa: CASSLIGQGGNEQFF
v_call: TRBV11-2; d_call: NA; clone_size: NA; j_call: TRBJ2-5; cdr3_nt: TGTGCCAGCAGTCAAAATATTCGCGGAGTCCGAGAGACCCAGTACTTC; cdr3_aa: CASSQNIRGVRETQYF
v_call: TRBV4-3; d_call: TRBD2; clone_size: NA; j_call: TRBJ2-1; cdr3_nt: TGCGCCAGCAGTCGTGATATAAGAGTGGGAGGGCCTAATGAGCAGTTCTTC; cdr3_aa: CASSRDIRVGGPNEQFF
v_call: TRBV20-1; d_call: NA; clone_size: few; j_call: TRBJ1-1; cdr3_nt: TGCAGTGCTAGAACCTCAGAGGGGTGGGGGGAGAACACTGAAGCTTTCTTT; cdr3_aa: CSARTSEGWGENTEAFF
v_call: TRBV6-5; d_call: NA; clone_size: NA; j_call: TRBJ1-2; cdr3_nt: TGTGCCAGCACCTACGTGCAGGGCTATGGCTACACCTTC; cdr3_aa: CASTYVQGYGYTF
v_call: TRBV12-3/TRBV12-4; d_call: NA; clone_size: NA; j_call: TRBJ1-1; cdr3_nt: TGTGCCAGCAGTTTGACAGCCATGAACACTGAAGCTTTCTTT; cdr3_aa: CASSLTAMNTEAFF
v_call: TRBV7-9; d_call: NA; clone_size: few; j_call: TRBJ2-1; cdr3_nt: TGTGCCAGCAGCCCGAGCGGGTTGAGCAACAATGAGCAGTTCTTC; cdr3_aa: CASSPSGLSNNEQFF
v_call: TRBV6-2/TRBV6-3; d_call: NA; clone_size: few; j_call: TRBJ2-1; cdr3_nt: TGTGCCAGCAGCCGCCTTCTAACGGGTGTGGACAATGAGCAGTTCTTC; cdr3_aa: CASSRLLTGVDNEQFF
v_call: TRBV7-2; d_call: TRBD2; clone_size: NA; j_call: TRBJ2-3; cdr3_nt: TGTGCCGGCAGCTCCTACGCTAGCGGGGGGGCCTTTGATACGCAGTATTTT; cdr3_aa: CAGSSYASGGAFDTQYF
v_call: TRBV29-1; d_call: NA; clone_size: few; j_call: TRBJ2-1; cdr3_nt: TGCAGCGTGGGGGGGCCAGGGGGTGACAATGAGCAGTTCTTC; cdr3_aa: CSVGGPGGDNEQFF
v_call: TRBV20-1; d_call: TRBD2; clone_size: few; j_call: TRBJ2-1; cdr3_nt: TGCAGTGGGTTAGCGGGAGGAAGGAATGAGCAGTTCTTC; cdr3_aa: CSGLAGGRNEQFF
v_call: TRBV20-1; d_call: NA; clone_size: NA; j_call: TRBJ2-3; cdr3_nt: TGCAGTGCCCACCCCGGGACTGTTACGAATACGCAGTATTTT; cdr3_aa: CSAHPGTVTNTQYF
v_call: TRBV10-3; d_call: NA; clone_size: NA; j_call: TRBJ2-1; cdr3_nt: TGTGCCATCTCTCCGAGCTCCTACAATGAGCAGTTCTTC; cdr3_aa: CAISPSSYNEQFF
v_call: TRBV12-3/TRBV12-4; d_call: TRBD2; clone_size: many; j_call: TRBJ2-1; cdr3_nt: TGTGCCAGCAGTCAAGAGGCGGGGGCCTACAATGAGCAGTTCTTC; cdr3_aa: CASSQEAGAYNEQFF
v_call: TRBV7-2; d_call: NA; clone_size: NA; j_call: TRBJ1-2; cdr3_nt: TGTGCCAGCAGCTTAGCGACGTATGAGGGGTTGGGCTATGGCTACACCTTC; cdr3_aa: CASSLATYEGLGYGYTF
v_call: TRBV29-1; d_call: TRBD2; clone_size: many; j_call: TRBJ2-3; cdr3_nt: TGCAGCGTTTCAACTAGCGGGAAGACAGATACGCAGTATTTT; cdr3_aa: CSVSTSGKTDTQYF
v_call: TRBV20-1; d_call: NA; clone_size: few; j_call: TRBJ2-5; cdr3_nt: TGCAGTGCTAGGGATGTAGCGATTCCAGAGACCCAGTACTTC; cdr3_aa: CSARDVAIPETQYF
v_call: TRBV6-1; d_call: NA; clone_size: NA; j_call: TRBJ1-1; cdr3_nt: TGTGCCAGCAGTGAACCCGAGAATCGAGCTTTCTTT; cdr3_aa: CASSEPENRAFF
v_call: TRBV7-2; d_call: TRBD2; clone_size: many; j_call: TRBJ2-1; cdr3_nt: TGTGCCAGCAGTCTCTCTAGCGGCAACAATGAGCAGTTCTTC; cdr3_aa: CASSLSSGNNEQFF
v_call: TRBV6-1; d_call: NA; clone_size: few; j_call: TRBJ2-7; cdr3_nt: TGTGCCAGCAGTGAAGGGACCAACGAGCAGTACTTC; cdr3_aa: CASSEGTNEQYF
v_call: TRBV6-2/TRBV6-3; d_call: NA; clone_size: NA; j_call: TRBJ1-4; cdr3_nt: TGTGCCAGCAGAAGGCCTTTGGAAAAACTGTTTTTT; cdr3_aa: CASRRPLEKLFF
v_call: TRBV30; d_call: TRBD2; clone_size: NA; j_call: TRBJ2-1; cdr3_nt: TGTGCCTGGACCCCTGGGACTAGCGGATACAATGAGCAGTTCTTC; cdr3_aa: CAWTPGTSGYNEQFF
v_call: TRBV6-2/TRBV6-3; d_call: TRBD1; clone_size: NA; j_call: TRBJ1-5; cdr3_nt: TGTGCCAGCACCTACGTAGGACAGGGGGCCCGGTATAGCAATCAGCCCCAGCATTTT; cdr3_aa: CASTYVGQGARYSNQPQHF
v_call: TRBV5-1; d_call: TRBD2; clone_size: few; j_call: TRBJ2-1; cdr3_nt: TGCGCCAGCAGCTTGGGGGACTACCTTTTGAATGAGCAGTTCTTC; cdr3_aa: CASSLGDYLLNEQFF
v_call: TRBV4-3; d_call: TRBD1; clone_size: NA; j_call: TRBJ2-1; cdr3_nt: TGCGCCAGCAGCCAAGACTTAACCAGGGGGCTAACCCAAGAGACCCAGTTCTTC; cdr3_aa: CASSQDLTRGLTQETQFF
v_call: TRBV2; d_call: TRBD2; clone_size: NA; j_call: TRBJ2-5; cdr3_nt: TGTGCCAGCAGTAGGGGACTAGCAGATCAAGAGACCCAGTACTTC; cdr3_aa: CASSRGLADQETQYF
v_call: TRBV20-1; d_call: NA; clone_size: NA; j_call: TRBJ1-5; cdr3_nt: TGCAGTGCCTCGAGGTGGGAGGCGAGCAATCAGCCCCAGCATTTT; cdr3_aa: CSASRWEASNQPQHF
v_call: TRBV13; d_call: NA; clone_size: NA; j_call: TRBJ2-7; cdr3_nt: TGTGCCAGCAAGGACCGACGCCGGGGCTACGAGCAGTACTTC; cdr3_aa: CASKDRRRGYEQYF